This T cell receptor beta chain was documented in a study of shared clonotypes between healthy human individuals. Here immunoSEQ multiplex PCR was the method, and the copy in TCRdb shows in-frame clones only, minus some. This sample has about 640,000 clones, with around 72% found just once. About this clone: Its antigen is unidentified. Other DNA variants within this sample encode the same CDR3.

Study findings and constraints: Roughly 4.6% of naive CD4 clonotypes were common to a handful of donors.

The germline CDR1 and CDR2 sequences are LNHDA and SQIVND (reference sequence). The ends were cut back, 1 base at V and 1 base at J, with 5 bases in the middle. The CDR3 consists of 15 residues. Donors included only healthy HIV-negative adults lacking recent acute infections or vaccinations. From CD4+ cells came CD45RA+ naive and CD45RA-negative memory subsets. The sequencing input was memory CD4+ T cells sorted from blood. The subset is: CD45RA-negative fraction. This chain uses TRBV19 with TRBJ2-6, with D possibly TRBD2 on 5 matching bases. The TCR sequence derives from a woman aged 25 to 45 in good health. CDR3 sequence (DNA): TGTGCCAGTAGTATAGGAGGGTCTGGGGCCAACGTCCTGACTTTC. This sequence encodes CASSIGGSGANVLTF.